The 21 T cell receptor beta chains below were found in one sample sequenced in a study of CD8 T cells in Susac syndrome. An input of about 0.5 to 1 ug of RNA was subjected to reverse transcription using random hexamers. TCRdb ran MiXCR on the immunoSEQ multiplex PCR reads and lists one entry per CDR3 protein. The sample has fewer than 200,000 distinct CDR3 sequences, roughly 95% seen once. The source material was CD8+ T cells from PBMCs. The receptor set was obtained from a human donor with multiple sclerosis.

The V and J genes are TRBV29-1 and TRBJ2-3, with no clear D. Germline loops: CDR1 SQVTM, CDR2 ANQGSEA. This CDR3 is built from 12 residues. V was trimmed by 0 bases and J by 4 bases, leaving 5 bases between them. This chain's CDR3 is CSVEDLADTQYF. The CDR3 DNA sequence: TGCAGCGTTGAAGATTTAGCAGATACGCAGTATTTT.

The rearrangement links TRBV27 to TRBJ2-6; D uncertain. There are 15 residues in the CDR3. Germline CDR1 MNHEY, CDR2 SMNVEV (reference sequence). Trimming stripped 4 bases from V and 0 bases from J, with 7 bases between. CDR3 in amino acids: CASSWGSSGANVLTF. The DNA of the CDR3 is TGTGCCAGCAGTTGGGGTAGCTCTGGGGCCAACGTCCTGACTTTC.

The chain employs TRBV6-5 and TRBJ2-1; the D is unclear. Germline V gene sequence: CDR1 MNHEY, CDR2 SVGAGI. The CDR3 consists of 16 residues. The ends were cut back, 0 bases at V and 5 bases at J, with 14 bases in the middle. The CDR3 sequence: CASSYSMGVADNEQFF. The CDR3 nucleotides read TGTGCCAGCAGTTACTCGATGGGTGTGGCGGACAATGAGCAGTTCTTC.

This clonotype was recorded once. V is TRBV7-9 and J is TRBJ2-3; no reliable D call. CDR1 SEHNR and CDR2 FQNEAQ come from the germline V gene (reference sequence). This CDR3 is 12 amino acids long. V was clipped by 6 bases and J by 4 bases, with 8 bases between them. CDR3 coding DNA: TGTGCCAGCAGGGCTCTATCAGATACGCAGTATTTT. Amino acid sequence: CASRALSDTQYF. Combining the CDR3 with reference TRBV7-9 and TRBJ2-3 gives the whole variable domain DTGVSQNPRHKITKRGQNVTFRCDPISEHNRLYWYRQTLGQGPEFLTYFQNEAQLEKSRLLSDRFSAERPKGSFSTLEIQRTEQGDSAMYLCASRALSDTQYFGPGTRLTVL.

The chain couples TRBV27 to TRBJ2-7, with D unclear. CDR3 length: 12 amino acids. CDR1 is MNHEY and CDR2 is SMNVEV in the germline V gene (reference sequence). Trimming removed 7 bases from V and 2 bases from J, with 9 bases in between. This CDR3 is CASKGGAYEQYF. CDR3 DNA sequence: TGTGCCAGCAAGGGCGGAGCCTACGAGCAGTACTTC.

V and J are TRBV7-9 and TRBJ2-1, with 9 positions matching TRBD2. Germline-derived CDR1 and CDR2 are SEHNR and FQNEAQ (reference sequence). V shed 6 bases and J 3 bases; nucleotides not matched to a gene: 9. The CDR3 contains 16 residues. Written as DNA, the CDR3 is TGTGCCAGCAGACTAGCCGGGACTAGCAGCTACAATGAGCAGTTCTTC. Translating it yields CASRLAGTSSYNEQFF.

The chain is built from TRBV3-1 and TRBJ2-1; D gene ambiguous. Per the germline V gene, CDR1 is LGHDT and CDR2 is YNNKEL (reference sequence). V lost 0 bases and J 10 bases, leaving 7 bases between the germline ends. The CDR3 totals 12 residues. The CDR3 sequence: CASSQDTDEQFF. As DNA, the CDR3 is TGTGCCAGCAGCCAAGACACAGACGAGCAGTTCTTC.

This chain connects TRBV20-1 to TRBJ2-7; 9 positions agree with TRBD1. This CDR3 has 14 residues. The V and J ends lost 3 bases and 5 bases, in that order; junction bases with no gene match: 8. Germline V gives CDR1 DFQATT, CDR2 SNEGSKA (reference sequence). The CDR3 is CSASRDRVSDEQYF. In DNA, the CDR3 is TGCAGTGCTAGCCGGGACAGGGTAAGCGACGAGCAGTACTTC.

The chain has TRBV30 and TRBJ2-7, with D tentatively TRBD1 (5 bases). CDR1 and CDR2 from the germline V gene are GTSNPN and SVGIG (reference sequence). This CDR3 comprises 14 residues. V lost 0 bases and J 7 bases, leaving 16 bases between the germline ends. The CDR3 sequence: CAWSVGAWGGEQYF. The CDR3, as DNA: TGTGCCTGGAGTGTTGGGGCCTGGGGCGGTGAGCAGTACTTC.

Here the CDR3 DNA reads TGCAGCGTTGAGCTGGGACAGGGTCCCTATGGCTACACCTTC. Encoded protein: CSVELGQGPYGYTF. The J gene is TRBJ1-2, the V gene TRBV29-1; 9 bases fit TRBD1. The germline CDR1 and CDR2 sequences are SQVTM and ANQGSEA. The CDR3 length is 14 residues. V was clipped by 3 bases and J by 4 bases; unmatched bases: 6.

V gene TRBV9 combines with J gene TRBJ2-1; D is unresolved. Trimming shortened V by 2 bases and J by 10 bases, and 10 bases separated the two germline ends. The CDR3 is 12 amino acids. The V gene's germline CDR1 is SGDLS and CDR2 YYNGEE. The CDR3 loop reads CASSVSVGEQFF. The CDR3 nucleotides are TGTGCCAGCAGCGTGTCTGTGGGGGAGCAGTTCTTC.

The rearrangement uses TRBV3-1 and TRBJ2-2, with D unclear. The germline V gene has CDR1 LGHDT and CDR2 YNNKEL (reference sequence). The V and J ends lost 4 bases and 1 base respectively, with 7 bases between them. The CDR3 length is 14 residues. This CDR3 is CASSLTENTGELFF. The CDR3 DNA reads TGTGCCAGCAGCCTGACGGAGAACACCGGGGAGCTGTTTTTT.

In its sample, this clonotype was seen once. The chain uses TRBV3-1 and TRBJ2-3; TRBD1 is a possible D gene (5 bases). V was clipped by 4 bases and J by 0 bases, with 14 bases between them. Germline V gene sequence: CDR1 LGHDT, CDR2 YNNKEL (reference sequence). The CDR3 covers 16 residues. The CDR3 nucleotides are TGTGCCAGCAGCCCACAACAGGCAGTGAGCACAGATACGCAGTATTTT. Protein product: CASSPQQAVSTDTQYF.

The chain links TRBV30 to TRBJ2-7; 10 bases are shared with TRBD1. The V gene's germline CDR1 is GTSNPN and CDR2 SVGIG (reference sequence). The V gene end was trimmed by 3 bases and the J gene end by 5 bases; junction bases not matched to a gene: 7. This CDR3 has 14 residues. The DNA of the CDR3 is TGTGCCTGGAGCGCCGGGACAGGGGTCCACGAGCAGTACTTC. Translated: CAWSAGTGVHEQYF.

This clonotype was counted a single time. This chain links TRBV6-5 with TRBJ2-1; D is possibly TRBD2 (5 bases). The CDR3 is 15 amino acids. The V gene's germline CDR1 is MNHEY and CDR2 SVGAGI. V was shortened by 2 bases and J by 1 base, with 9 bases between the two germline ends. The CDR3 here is CASSYQTGSYNEQFF. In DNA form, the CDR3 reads TGTGCCAGCAGTTACCAGACGGGGTCCTACAATGAGCAGTTCTTC.

The chain's CDR3 is CSARGGTGELFF. The DNA of the CDR3 is TGCAGCGCGCGGGGTGGCACCGGGGAGCTGTTTTTT. The chain joins TRBV29-1 to TRBJ2-2; perhaps TRBD2 as D (6 bases). CDR3 length: 12 amino acids. V was clipped by 7 bases and J by 4 bases, with 10 bases between them. Looked up from germline, CDR1 is SQVTM and CDR2 is ANQGSEA.

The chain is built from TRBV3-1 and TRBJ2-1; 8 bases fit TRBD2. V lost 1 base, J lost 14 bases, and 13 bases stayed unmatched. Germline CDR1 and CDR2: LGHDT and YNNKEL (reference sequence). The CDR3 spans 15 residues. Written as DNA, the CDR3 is TGTGCCAGCAGCCAAGTCCGCGGGGGGCCTATACCCGAGTTCTTC. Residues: CASSQVRGGPIPEFF.

In nucleotides, the CDR3 is TGCGCCAGCAGTGAGATAGGCGGTCCGCCAGATACGCAGTATTTT. Translating gives CASSEIGGPPDTQYF. The chain links TRBV10-2 to TRBJ2-3; D is unclear. The CDR3 runs to 15 residues. The V end lost 2 bases, the J end lost 4 bases, and 13 bases lay between the germline ends. Germline CDR1 reads WSHSY; CDR2 reads SAAADI.

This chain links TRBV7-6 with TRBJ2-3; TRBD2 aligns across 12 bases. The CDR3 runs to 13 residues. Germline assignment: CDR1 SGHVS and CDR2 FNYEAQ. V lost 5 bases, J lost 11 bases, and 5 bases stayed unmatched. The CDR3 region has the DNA TGTGCCAGCAGCCCGGGACTAGCGGGCGTGCAGTATTTT. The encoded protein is CASSPGLAGVQYF.

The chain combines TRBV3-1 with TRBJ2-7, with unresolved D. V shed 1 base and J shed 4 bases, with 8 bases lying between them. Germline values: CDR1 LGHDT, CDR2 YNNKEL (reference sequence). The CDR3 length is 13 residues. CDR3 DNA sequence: TGTGCCAGCAGCCAAGGGCTGCTATACGAGCAGTACTTC. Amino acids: CASSQGLLYEQYF.

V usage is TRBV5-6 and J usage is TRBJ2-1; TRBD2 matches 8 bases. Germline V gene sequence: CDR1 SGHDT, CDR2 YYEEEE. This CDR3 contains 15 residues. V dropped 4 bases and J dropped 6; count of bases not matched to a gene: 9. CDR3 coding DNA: TGTGCCAGCAGCGAAAGCGGGAGTCAGATCAATGAGCAGTTCTTC. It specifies CASSESGSQINEQFF. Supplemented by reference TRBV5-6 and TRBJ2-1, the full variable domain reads DAGVTQSPTHLIKTRGQQVTLRCSPKSGHDTVSWYQQALGQGPQFIFQYYEEEERQRGNFPDRFSGHQFPNYSSELNVNALLLGDSALYLCASSESGSQINEQFFGPGTRLTVL.